This TCR beta chain was profiled in a study of beta chain features in type 1 diabetes. The study reverse transcribed the entire isolated RNA, so it sequenced expressed TCRB transcripts. Sequencing used immunoSEQ multiplex PCR; TCRdb keeps in-frame clones, though not all of them. Among roughly 140,000 clones, approximately 8.1% were seen once, and the ten largest hold nearly 0.65%. Unmatched junction bases numbered 11, after V lost 9 bases and J lost 7 bases. The CDR3 extends over 14 amino acids. Germline CDR1 and CDR2: SGHAT and FQDESV (reference sequence). This clone was observed a handful of times. Its specificity is not known. General study results and limits: VDJ junctions from type 1 diabetes patients carried fewer insertions and larger deletions.

Sequenced sample: central memory CD4+ T cells from blood. This chain connects TRBV11-1 to TRBJ2-1, with 8 bases lining up with TRBD1. This receptor was taken from a man aged 18 to 29 in good health. The CDR3, as DNA: TGTGCCAGTGGGGCAGACAGGGGAGAAAATGAGCAGTTCTTC. As protein: CASGADRGENEQFF.